This T cell receptor beta chain is drawn from a study of OX40 agonist ivuxolimab in advanced cancers. For the study at large: Patients received ivuxolimab, an intravenous treatment, every 2 weeks at 0.01 to 10 mg/kg.

Deletions cut 0 bases from V and 5 bases from J, with 13 bases between. The CDR3 loop spans 15 amino acids. The V gene's germline CDR1 is LGHNA and CDR2 YNFKEQ. Whole-study findings and limits: In the 0.1 to 3.0 mg/kg range, CD4+ and CD8+ blood T cells had expanded clonally by week 6.

This clone has only a few counts. What it binds is unknown. Clones were sequenced by immunoSEQ multiplex PCR, and TCRdb holds only the in-frame ones, with some missing. The table shows 47,000 or so clones, with around 90% occurring only once. This clonotype was sampled from an adult with an advanced solid tumor such as melanoma, head and neck, liver or kidney cancer. The V and J genes are TRBV4-2 and TRBJ1-1; D is perhaps TRBD1 (5 bases). The sequenced sample was CD4+ or CD8+ T cells sorted from blood, obtained in a trial of the OX40 agonist ivuxolimab. In DNA form, the CDR3 reads TGTGCCAGCAGCCAAGATCCGCGGCGGGGGACTGAAGCTTTCTTT. This codes for CASSQDPRRGTEAFF.